The T cell receptor (beta chain) described here comes from a study of OX40 agonist ivuxolimab in advanced cancers. Study-level points and caveats: Those patients achieving a partial response at 0.1-3.0 mg/kg showed among the lowest clonal expansion.

In regard to this clone: Antigen unknown.

Some clones are missing from TCRdb's copy, which holds only in-frame ones; the method was immunoSEQ multiplex PCR. This table has fewer than 85,000 clones, 86% appearing once. On cycle 4 day 1 and cycle 7 day 1, as well as at baseline, blood was sampled. This clonotype was obtained from an adult with an advanced solid tumor such as melanoma, head and neck, liver or kidney cancer. The material sequenced was CD4+ or CD8+ T cells sorted from blood, taken in a trial of the OX40 agonist ivuxolimab.

CDR3 region: CASSLRGREAFF. DNA of the CDR3: TGTGCCAGCAGCTTGCGGGGCCGGGAAGCTTTCTTT. The chain employs TRBV11-2 and TRBJ1-1, with TRBD1 as a possible D gene (5 bases). Deletions cut 3 bases from V and 8 bases from J, with 10 bases between. From germline, CDR1 is SGHAT and CDR2 FQNNGV. CDR3 length: 12 residues.